A single sample is the source of the 6 T cell receptor beta chains below, sequenced in a study of blood T cell repertoires in COVID-19. Profiling relied on immunoSEQ multiplex PCR, and the TCRdb table lists in-frame clones only, not all of them. The sample lists approximately 60,000 clones, under 80% seen once, with 15% to 20% in the top ten. The sequencing sample was made of peripheral blood. These receptor sequences come from a man aged 55-75 years with acute or convalescent COVID-19.

V is TRBV18 and J is TRBJ1-1, with 9 bases that match TRBD1. The CDR3 has 17 residues. CDR1 is KGHSH, CDR2 LQKENI, per germline. Trimming took 3 bases from V and 5 from J; bases not matched to a gene: 13. As DNA, the CDR3 is TGTGCCAGCTCACCCACCGGGACAGGGTTTGTGGGGACTGAAGCTTTCTTT. This encodes CASSPTGTGFVGTEAFF. The full variable domain, its missing parts supplied by reference TRBV18 and TRBJ1-1, is NAGVMQNPRHLVRRRGQEARLRCSPMKGHSHVYWYRQLPEEGLKFMVYLQKENIIDESGMPKERFSAEFPKEGPSILRIQQVVRGDSAAYFCASSPTGTGFVGTEAFFGQGTRLTVV.

This clone was seen more than once but under ten times. V usage is TRBV3-1 (or the pseudogene TRBV3-2) and J usage is TRBJ2-7; 7 bases fit TRBD1. The CDR3 spans 13 residues. Looked up from germline, CDR1 is LGHDT and CDR2 is YNNKEL (reference sequence). The V segment lost 0 bases and the J segment 6 bases; nucleotides outside the gene matches: 2. This chain's CDR3 is CASSQETGREQYF. For the CDR3, the DNA is TGTGCCAGCAGCCAAGAGACAGGGCGCGAGCAGTACTTC.

This clone was counted once. The rearrangement joins TRBV6-1 to TRBJ2-7; TRBD1 matches 7 bases. This CDR3 has 15 amino acids. The germline V gene encodes CDR1 MNHNS and CDR2 SASEGT. The V and J ends lost 2 bases and 4 bases, in that order; junction bases with no gene match: 8. The chain's CDR3 is CASSEPDRAVYEQYF. As DNA, the CDR3 is TGTGCCAGCAGTGAACCCGACAGGGCGGTTTACGAGCAGTACTTC.

The chain joins TRBV27 to TRBJ2-2; 7 bases align to TRBD1. V lost 8 bases to trimming and J lost 7 bases; unmatched junction nucleotides: 16. Per germline, CDR1 MNHEY and CDR2 SMNVEV (reference sequence). The CDR3 loop spans 16 amino acids. The CDR3: CASGMGQMAYDGELFF. For the CDR3, the DNA is TGTGCCAGCGGAATGGGACAGATGGCCTATGACGGGGAGCTGTTTTTT.

This clone was observed once. V usage is TRBV9 and J usage is TRBJ1-2; 11 nucleotides agree with TRBD1. This CDR3 comprises 16 residues. Trimming took 3 bases from V and 7 from J; bases not matched to a gene: 11. Germline V lookup: CDR1 SGDLS, CDR2 YYNGEE. CDR3 protein: CASSAEGDRGNFGYTF. CDR3 sequence (DNA): TGTGCCAGCAGCGCCGAGGGGGACAGGGGGAATTTTGGCTACACCTTC.

This chain connects TRBV9 to TRBJ2-1; perhaps TRBD1 as D (5 bases). V was trimmed by 4 bases and J by 0 bases, leaving 17 bases between them. The CDR3 has 17 residues. The germline gives CDR1 SGDLS, CDR2 YYNGEE. The CDR3 bases are TGTGCCAGCAGCCCTCCGGGCAGGGCGGTCTCCTACAATGAGCAGTTCTTC. Translating it yields CASSPPGRAVSYNEQFF. Supplemented by reference TRBV9 and TRBJ2-1, the full variable domain reads DSGVTQTPKHLITATGQRVTLRCSPRSGDLSVYWYQQSLDQGLQFLIQYYNGEERAKGNILERFSAQQFPDLHSELNLSSLELGDSALYFCASSPPGRAVSYNEQFFGPGTRLTVL.